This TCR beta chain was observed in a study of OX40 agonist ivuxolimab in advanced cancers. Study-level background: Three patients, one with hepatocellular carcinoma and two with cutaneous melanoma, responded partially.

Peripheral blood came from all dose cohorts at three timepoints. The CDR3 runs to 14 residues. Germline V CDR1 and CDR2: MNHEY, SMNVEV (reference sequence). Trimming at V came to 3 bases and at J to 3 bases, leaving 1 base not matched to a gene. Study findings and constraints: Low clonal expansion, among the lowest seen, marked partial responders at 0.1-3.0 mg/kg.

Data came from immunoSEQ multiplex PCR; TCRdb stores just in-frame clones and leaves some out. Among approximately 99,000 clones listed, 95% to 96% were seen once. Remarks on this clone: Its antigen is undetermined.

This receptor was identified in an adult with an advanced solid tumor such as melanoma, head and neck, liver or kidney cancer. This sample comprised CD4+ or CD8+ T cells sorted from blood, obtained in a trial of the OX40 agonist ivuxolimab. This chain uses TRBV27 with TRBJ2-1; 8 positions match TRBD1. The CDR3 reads CASSFRGHYNEQFF. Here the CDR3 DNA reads TGTGCCAGCAGTTTCAGGGGGCACTACAATGAGCAGTTCTTC.